The clone carrying this T cell receptor (beta chain) came up many times. Trimming shortened V by 7 bases and J by 4 bases, and 16 bases separated the two germline ends. The CDR3 has 14 amino acids. The V gene's germline CDR1 is LNHDA and CDR2 SQIVND (reference sequence). The data derive from a study of T cells of healthy individuals. TCRdb redid the calling of the 5' RACE reads with MiXCR, one entry per CDR3 protein. Here the sample spans 60,000 to 80,000 distinct CDR3 sequences, 15% to 20% being singletons. The clonotype was recovered from a human donor in good health. The chain uses TRBV19 and TRBJ1-1; TRBD1 might be the D (5 bases). The CDR3 nucleotides read TGTGCCAGTACCCTCCAGGGCCGCGGCACTGAAGCTTTCTTT. As protein: CASTLQGRGTEAFF.